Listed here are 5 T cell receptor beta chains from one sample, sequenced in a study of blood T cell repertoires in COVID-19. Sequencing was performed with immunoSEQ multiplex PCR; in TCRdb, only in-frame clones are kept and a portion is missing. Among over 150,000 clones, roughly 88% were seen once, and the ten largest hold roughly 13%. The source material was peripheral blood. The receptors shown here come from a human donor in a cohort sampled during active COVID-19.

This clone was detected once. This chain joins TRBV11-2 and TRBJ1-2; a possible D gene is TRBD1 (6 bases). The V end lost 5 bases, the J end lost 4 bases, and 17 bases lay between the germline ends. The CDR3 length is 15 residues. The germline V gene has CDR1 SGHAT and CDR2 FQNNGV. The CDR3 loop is CASSALQGPPYGYTF. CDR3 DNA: TGTGCCAGCAGCGCCTTACAGGGCCCCCCCTATGGCTACACCTTC.

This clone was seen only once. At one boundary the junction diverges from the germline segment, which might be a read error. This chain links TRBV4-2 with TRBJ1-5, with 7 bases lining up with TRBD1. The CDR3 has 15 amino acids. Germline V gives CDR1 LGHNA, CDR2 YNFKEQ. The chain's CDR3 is CASSQALGGNQPQHF. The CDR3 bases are TGTGCCAGCAGCCAAGCGCTAGGGGGCAACCAGCCCCAGCATTTT.

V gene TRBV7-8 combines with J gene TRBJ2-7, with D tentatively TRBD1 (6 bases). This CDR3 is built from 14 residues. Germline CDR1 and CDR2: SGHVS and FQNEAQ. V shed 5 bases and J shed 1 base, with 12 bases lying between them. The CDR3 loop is CASSPWQGSYEQYF. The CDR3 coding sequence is TGTGCCAGCAGCCCCTGGCAGGGGTCCTACGAGCAGTACTTC.

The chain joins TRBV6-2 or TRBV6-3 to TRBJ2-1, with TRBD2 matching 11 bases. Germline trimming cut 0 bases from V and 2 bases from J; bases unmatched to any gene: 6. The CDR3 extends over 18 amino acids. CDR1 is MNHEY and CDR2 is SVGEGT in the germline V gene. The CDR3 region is CASSYSGLAGGAYNEQFF. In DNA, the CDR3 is TGTGCCAGCAGTTACTCGGGGCTAGCGGGAGGAGCCTACAATGAGCAGTTCTTC.

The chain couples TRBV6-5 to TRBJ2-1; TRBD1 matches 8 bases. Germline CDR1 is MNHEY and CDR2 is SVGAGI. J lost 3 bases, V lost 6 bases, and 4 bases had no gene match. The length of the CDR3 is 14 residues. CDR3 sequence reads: CASRPDRDYNEQFF. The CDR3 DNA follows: TGTGCCAGCAGACCGGACAGGGACTACAATGAGCAGTTCTTC.